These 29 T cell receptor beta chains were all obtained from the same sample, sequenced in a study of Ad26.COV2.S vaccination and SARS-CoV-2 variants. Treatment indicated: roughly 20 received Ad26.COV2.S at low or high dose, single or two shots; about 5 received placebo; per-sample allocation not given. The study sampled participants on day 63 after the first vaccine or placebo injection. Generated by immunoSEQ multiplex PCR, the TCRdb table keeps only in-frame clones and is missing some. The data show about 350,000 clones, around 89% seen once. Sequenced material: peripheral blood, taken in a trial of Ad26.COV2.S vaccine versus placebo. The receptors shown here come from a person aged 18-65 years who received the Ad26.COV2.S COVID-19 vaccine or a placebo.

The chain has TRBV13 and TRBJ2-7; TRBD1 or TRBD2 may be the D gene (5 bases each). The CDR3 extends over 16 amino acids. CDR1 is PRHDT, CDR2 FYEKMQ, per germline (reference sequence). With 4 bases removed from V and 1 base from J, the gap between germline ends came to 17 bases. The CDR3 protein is CASSSGPRLLSYEQYF. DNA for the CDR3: TGTGCCAGCAGCTCGGGACCTCGACTCCTATCCTACGAGCAGTACTTC.

CDR3 loop: CASSLGGHARETQYF. Here the CDR3 DNA reads TGTGCCAGCAGCTTAGGCGGTCATGCCCGAGAGACCCAGTACTTC. This chain uses TRBV7-6 with TRBJ2-5; no clear D. The germline CDR1 and CDR2 sequences are SGHVS and FNYEAQ. Trimming left V 1 base short and J 4 bases short, with 13 bases between. The CDR3 is 15 residues long. The full variable domain, its missing parts supplied by reference TRBV7-6 and TRBJ2-5, is GAGVSQSPRYKVTKRGQDVALRCDPISGHVSLYWYRQALGQGPEFLTYFNYEAQQDKSGLPNDRFSAERPEGSISTLTIQRTEQRDSAMYRCASSLGGHARETQYFGPGTRLLVL.

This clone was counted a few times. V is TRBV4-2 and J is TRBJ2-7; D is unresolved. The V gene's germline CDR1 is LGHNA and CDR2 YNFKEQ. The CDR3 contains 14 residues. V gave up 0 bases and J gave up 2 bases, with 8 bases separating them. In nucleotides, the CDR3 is TGTGCCAGCAGCCAAGAAAAGGGCACCTACGAGCAGTACTTC. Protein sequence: CASSQEKGTYEQYF.

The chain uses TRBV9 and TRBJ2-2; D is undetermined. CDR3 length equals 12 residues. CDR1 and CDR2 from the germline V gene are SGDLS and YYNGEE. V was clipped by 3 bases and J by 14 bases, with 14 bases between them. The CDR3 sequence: CASSAWEGQLFF. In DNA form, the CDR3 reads TGTGCCAGCAGCGCATGGGAAGGGCAACTGTTTTTT. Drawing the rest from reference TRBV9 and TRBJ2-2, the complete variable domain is DSGVTQTPKHLITATGQRVTLRCSPRSGDLSVYWYQQSLDQGLQFLIQYYNGEERAKGNILERFSAQQFPDLHSELNLSSLELGDSALYFCASSAWEGQLFFGEGSRLTVL.

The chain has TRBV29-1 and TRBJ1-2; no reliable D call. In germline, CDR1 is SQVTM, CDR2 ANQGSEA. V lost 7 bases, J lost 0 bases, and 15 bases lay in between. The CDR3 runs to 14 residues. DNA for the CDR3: TGCAGCGGGGCGGTGGGCCCCTCTAACTATGGCTACACCTTC. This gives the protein CSGAVGPSNYGYTF.

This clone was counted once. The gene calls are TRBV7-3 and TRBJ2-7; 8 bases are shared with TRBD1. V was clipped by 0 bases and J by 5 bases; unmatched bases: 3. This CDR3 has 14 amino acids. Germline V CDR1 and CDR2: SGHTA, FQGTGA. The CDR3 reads CASSLTRDRNEQYF. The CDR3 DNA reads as TGTGCCAGCAGCTTAACTAGGGACAGGAACGAGCAGTACTTC.

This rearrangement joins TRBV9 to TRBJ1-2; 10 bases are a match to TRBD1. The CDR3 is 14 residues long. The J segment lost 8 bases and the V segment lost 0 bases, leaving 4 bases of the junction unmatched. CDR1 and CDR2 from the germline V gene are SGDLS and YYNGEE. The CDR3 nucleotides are TGTGCCAGCAGCGTAGGGGGACAGGGGAGAGGCTACACCTTC. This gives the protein CASSVGGQGRGYTF.

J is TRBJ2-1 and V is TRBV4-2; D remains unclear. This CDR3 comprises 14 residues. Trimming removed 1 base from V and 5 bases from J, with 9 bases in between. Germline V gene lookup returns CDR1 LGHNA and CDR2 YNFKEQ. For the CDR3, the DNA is TGTGCCAGCAGCCAAGCGGCACGGGACAATGAGCAGTTCTTC. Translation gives CASSQAARDNEQFF.

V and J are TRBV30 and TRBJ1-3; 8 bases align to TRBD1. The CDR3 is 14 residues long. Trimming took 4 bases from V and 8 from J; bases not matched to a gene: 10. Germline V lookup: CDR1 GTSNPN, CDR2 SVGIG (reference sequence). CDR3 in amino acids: CAWTLLGQEDTIYF. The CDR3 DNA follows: TGTGCCTGGACCTTATTGGGACAGGAGGACACCATATATTTT.

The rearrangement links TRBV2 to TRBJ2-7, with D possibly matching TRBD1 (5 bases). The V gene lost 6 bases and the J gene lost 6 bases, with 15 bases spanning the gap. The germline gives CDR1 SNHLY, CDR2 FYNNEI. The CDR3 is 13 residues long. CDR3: CASRTVWKSEQYF. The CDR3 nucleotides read TGTGCCAGCAGGACAGTGTGGAAATCCGAGCAGTACTTC.

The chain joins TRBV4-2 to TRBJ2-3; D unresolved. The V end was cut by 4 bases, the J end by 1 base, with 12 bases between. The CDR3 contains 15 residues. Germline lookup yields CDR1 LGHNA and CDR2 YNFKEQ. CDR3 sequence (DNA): TGTGCCAGCAGCCGGACCCTCGACCGCACAGATACGCAGTATTTT. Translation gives CASSRTLDRTDTQYF.

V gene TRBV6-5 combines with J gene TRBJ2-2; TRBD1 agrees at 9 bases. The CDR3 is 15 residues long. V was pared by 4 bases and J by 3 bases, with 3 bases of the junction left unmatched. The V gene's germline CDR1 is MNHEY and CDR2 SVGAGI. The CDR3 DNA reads TGTGCCAGCAGTTCTGACAGGGGGTACACCGGGGAGCTGTTTTTT. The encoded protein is CASSSDRGYTGELFF.

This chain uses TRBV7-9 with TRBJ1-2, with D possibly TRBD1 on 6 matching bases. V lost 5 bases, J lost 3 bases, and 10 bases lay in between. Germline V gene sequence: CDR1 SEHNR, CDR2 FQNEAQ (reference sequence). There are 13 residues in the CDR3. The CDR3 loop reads CASSRDRYYGYTF. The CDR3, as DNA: TGTGCCAGCAGCCGAGACAGGTACTATGGCTACACCTTC.

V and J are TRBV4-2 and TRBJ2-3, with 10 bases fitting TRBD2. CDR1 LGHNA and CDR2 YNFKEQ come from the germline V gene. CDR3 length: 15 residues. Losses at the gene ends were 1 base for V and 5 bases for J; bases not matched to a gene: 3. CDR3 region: CASSQASGGVDTQYF. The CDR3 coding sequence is TGTGCCAGCAGCCAAGCTAGCGGGGGAGTAGATACGCAGTATTTT.

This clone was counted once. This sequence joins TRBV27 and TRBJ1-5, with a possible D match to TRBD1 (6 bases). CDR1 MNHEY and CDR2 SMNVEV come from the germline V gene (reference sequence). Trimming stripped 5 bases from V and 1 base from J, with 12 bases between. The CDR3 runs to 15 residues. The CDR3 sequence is CASSPYTGSNQPQHF. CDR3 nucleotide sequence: TGTGCCAGCAGTCCATATACAGGGAGCAATCAGCCCCAGCATTTT.

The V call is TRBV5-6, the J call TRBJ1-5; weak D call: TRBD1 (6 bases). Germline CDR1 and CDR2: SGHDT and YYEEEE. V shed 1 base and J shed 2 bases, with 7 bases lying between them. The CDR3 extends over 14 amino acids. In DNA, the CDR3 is TGTGCCAGCAGCTTGTCAGGGGGCAATCAGCCCCAGCATTTT. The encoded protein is CASSLSGGNQPQHF. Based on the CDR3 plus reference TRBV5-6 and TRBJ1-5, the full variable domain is DAGVTQSPTHLIKTRGQQVTLRCSPKSGHDTVSWYQQALGQGPQFIFQYYEEEERQRGNFPDRFSGHQFPNYSSELNVNALLLGDSALYLCASSLSGGNQPQHFGDGTRLSIL.

DNA of the CDR3: TGTGCCACCAGCGTAACGAGGGGGGCTTCTGAAAAACTGTTTTTT. It is translated as CATSVTRGASEKLFF. The chain employs TRBV15 and TRBJ1-4; D possibly corresponds to TRBD1 (6 bases). The germline V gene has CDR1 LNHNV and CDR2 YYDKDF (reference sequence). The CDR3 consists of 15 residues. Trimming cost V 5 bases and J 7 bases, with 17 bases left between them. Combining the CDR3 with reference TRBV15 and TRBJ1-4 gives the whole variable domain DAMVIQNPRYQVTQFGKPVTLSCSQTLNHNVMYWYQQKSSQAPKLLFHYYDKDFNNEADTPDNFQSRRPNTSFCFLDIRSPGLGDTAMYLCATSVTRGASEKLFFGSGTQLSVL.

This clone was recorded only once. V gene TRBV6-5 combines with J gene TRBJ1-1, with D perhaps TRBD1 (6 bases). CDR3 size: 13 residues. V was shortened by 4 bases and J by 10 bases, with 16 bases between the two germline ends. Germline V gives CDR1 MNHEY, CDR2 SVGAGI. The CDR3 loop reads CASSSSGGRTAFF. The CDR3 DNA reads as TGTGCCAGCAGTTCCTCCGGGGGGCGGACAGCTTTCTTT.

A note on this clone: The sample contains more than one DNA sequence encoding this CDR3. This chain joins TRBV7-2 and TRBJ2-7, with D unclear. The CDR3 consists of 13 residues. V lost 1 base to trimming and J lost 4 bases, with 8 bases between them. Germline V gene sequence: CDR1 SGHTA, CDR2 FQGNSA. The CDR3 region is CASSLGVGYEQYF. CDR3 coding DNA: TGTGCCAGCAGCTTAGGGGTGGGATACGAGCAGTACTTC.

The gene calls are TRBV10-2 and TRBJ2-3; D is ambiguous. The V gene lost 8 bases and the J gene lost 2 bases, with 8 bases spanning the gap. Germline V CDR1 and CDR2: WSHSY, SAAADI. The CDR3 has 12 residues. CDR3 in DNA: TGCGCCAGCCGGATGTTCACAGATACGCAGTATTTT. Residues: CASRMFTDTQYF.

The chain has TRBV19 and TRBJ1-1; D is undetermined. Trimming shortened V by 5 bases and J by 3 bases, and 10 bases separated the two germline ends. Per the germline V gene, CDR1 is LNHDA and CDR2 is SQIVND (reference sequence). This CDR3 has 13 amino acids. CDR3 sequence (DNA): TGTGCCAGTAGTCAAAAGCTGTACACTGAAGCTTTCTTT. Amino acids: CASSQKLYTEAFF.

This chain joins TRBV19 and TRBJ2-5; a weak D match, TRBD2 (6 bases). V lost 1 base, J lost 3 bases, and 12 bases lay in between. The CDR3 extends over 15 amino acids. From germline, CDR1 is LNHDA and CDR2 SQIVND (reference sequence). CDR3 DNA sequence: TGTGCCAGTAGTATAGTTCGTAGCGGTAAAGAGACCCAGTACTTC. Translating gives CASSIVRSGKETQYF. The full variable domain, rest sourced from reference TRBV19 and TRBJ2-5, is DGGITQSPKYLFRKEGQNVTLSCEQNLNHDAMYWYRQDPGQGLRLIYYSQIVNDFQKGDIAEGYSVSREKKESFPLTVTSAQKNPTAFYLCASSIVRSGKETQYFGPGTRLLVL.

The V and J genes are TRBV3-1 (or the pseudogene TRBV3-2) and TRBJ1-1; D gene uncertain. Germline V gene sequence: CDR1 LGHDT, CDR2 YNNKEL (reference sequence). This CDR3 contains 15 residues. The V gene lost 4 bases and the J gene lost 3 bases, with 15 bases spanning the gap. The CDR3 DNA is TGTGCCAGCAGCCTTCGGGGTGGAACCTACACTGAAGCTTTCTTT. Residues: CASSLRGGTYTEAFF.

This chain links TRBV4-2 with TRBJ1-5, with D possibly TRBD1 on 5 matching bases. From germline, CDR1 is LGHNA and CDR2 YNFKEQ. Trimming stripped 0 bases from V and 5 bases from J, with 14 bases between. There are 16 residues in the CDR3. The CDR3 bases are TGTGCCAGCAGCCAAGATAGTGCAGACAGCGATCAGCCCCAGCATTTT. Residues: CASSQDSADSDQPQHF.

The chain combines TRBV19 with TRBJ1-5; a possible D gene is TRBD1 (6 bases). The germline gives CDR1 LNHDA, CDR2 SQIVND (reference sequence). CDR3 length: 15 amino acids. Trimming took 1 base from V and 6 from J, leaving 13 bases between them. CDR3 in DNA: TGTGCCAGTAGTATAGGGGGGGCTGTTATTCAGCCCCAGCATTTT. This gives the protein CASSIGGAVIQPQHF.

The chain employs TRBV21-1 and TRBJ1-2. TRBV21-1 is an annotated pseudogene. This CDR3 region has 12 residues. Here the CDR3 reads CASPPRDPGYTF. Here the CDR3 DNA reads TGTGCCAGCCCCCCCCGAGATCCTGGCTACACCTTC.

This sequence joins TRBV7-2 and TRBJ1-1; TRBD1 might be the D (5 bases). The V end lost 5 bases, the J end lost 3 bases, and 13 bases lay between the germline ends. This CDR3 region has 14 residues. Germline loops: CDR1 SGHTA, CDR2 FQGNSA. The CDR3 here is CASSPTGRDTEAFF. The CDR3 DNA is TGTGCCAGCAGCCCAACGGGACGGGACACTGAAGCTTTCTTT.

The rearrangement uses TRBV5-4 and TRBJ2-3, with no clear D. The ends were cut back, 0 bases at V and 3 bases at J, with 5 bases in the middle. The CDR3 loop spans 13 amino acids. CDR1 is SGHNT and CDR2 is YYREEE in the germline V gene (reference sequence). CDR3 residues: CASSLVATDTQYF. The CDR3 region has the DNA TGTGCCAGCAGCTTGGTGGCGACAGATACGCAGTATTTT.

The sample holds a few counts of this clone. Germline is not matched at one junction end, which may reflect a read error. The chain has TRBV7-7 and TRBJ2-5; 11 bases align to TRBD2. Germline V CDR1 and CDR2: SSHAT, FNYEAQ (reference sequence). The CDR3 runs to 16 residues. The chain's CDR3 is CASSVTSGGPQETQYF. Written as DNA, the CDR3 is TGTGCTAGCAGCGTAACTAGCGGGGGCCCCCAAGAGACCCAGTACTTC.